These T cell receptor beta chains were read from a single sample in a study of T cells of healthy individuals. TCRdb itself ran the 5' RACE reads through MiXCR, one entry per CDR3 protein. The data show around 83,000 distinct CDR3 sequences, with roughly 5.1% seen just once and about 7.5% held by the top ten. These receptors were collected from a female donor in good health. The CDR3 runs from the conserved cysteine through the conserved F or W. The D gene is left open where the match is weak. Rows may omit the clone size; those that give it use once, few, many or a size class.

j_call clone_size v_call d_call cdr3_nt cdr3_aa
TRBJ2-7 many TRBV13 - TGTGCCAGCACCCTTGGCGGTTCGAGGTACGAGCAGTACTTC CASTLGGSRYEQYF
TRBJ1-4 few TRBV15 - TGTGCCACCAGCAGAGGTGAAAAACTGTTTTTT CATSRGEKLFF
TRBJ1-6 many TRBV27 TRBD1 TGTGCCAGCAGTTTGCAGACAGGGGTATCACCCCTCCACTTT CASSLQTGVSPLHF
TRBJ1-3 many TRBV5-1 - TGCGCCAGCAGCTTGGGGACAGCCACCCCTTCTGGAAACACCATATATTTT CASSLGTATPSGNTIYF
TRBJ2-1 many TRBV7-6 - TGTGCCAGCAGCTTAGGCAGGGGTGAGCAGTTCTTC CASSLGRGEQFF
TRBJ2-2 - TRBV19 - TGTGCCAGTAACCAGGTGAACACCGGGGAGCTGTTTTTT CASNQVNTGELFF
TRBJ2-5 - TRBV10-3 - TGTGCCATCAGTGAAGGACTGGGCCGAGAGACCCAGTACTTC CAISEGLGRETQYF
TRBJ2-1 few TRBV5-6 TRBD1 TGTGCCAGCAGCTTGGCCGATTCTTTGGGGACAGGGGTTTGGTGGTCCTACAATGAGCAGTTCTTC CASSLADSLGTGVWWSYNEQFF
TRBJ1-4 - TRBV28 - TGTGCCAGCAGTTTAGGGGGGCGCGGTAATGAAAAACTGTTTTTT CASSLGGRGNEKLFF
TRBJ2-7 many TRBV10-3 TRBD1 TGTGCCATCAGTTTCGGGGACAGGGGAAGCGAGCAGTACTTC CAISFGDRGSEQYF
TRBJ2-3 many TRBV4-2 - TGTGCCAGCAGCCCGAGCGGGCAGGACACAGATACGCAGTATTTT CASSPSGQDTDTQYF
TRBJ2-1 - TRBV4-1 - TGCGCCAGCAGCCAAGAAGAAACCTGGACGAACACGCCTTTCAATGAGCAGTTCTTC CASSQEETWTNTPFNEQFF
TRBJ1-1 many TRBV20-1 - TGCAGTGCTAGAGATCAGGGAGAGGGAAGCACTGAAGCTTTCTTT CSARDQGEGSTEAFF
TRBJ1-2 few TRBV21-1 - TGTGCCAGCAGTCTTAGAAGGGACAGTACGAACTATGGCTACACCTTC CASSLRRDSTNYGYTF
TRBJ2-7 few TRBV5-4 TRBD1 TGTGCCAGCAGCCCAGGGGGCGGCGCTAAGAGGTACGAGCAGTACTTC CASSPGGGAKRYEQYF
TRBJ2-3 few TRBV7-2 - TGTGCCAGCAGCTTCCTCACAGATACGCAGTATTTT CASSFLTDTQYF
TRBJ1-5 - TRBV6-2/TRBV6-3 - TGTGCCAGCAGTTACGTGGGATTCGGCAATCAGCCCCAGCATTTT CASSYVGFGNQPQHF
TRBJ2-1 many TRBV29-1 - TGCAGCGTTGATCGGGGGCTGACCTACAATGAGCAGTTCTTC CSVDRGLTYNEQFF
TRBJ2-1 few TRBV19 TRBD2 TGTGCCAGTAGGACGACTGGGCTAGCGGGTCCCCATGAGCAGTTCTTC CASRTTGLAGPHEQFF
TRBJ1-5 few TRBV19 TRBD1 TGTGCCAGTAGCGCGGGACAGGATAATCAGCCCCAGCATTTT CASSAGQDNQPQHF
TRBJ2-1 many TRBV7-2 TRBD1 TGTGCCAGCAGCAAGGACAGGGGAACCTACAATGAGCAGTTCTTC CASSKDRGTYNEQFF
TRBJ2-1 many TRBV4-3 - TGCGCCAGCAGCCAAGTGATTCGCTCCTACAATGAGCAGTTCTTC CASSQVIRSYNEQFF
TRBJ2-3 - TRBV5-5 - TGTGCCAGCAGCTTTCTGTCGCGGGGCACAGATACGCAGTATTTT CASSFLSRGTDTQYF
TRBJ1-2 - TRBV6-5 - TGTGCCAGCTTCCAGGGTGTAGGCTACACCTTC CASFQGVGYTF
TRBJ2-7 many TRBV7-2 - TGTGCCAGTTCTAGGACCCTGTTCTACGAGCAGTACTTC CASSRTLFYEQYF
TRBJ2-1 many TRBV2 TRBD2 TGTGCCAGCAGAGGACTAGCGGGAGTTGGTGAGCAGTTCTTC CASRGLAGVGEQFF
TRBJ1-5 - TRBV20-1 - TGCAGTGCTAGAGGCTCTGGCATTCAGCCCCAGCATTTT CSARGSGIQPQHF
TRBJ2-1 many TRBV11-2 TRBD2 TGTGCCAGCCGGGGACTATCAAACAATGAGCAGTTCTTC CASRGLSNNEQFF
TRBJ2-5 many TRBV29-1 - TGCAGCGTTGCGGAAGAGACCCAGTACTTC CSVAEETQYF
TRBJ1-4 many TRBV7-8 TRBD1 TGTGCCAGCAGCGTACAACGGACAGGAGGTCTCGAAAAACTGTTTTTT CASSVQRTGGLEKLFF
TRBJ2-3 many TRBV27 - TGTGCCAGCAGCCATACGGCACTGGATACGCAGTATTTT CASSHTALDTQYF
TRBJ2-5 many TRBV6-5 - TGTGCCAGCAGTTCCCGGGAACAAGAGACCCAGTACTTC CASSSREQETQYF
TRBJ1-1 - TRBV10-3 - TGTGCCATCGTACAGGGAGAAGGGGACACTGAAGCTTTCTTT CAIVQGEGDTEAFF
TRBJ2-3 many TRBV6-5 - TGTGCCAGCAGTCCTCTTTCGCGAGGCACAGATACGCAGTATTTT CASSPLSRGTDTQYF
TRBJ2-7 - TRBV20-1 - TGCAGTGCTAGAGTTCTAGGAGGGCCCTACGAGCAGTACTTC CSARVLGGPYEQYF
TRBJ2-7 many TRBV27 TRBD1 TGTGCCAGCAGTTACACAGGGGATGCCTACGAGCAGTACTTC CASSYTGDAYEQYF
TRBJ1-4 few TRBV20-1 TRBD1 TGCAGTGCTAGACGACCCGGGACAGGCCGAATTAATGAAAAACTGTTTTTT CSARRPGTGRINEKLFF
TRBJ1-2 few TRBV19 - TGTGCCAGTAAGGTGTCTGGGGCTGCCTATGGCTACACCTTC CASKVSGAAYGYTF
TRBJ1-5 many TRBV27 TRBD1 TGTGCCAGCAGTTCCTTGGACAGGGGGAATCAGCCCCAGCATTTT CASSSLDRGNQPQHF
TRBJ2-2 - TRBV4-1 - TGCACCAGCAGCCAAGGCAGGGGAATGGACACCGGGGAGCTGTTTTTT CTSSQGRGMDTGELFF
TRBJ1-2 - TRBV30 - TGTGCCTGGGCCCCCCCGGTGGTGAACTATGGCTACACCTTC CAWAPPVVNYGYTF
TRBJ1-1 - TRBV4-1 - TGCGCCAGCACCTTGACACCCCGGCAGGACACTGAAGCTTTCTTT CASTLTPRQDTEAFF
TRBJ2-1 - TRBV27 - TGTGCCAGCAGGCTGAGGGGGAGCAATGAGCAGTTCTTC CASRLRGSNEQFF
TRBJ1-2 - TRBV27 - TGTGCCAGCAGTTTATTCAGGGGTCTGGGCTATGGCTACACCTTC CASSLFRGLGYGYTF
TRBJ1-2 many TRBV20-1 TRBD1 TGCAGTGCTAGGGTCGACAGGGGAGTTGGCTACACCTTC CSARVDRGVGYTF
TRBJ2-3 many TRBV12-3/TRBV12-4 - TGTGCCAGCAGCCAAGGACTACGCGGACCCGGCACAGATACGCAGTATTTT CASSQGLRGPGTDTQYF
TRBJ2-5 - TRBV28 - TGTGCCAGCAGCGGTCCAGGGCTCCAAGAGACCCAGTACTTC CASSGPGLQETQYF
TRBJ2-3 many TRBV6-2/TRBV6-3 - TGTGCCAGCAGTTCGCCTTTTTTCACAGATACGCAGTATTTT CASSSPFFTDTQYF
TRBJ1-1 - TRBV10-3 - TGTGCCATCAGTACGGCCGGGATGGGAGTTGAAGCTTTCTTT CAISTAGMGVEAFF
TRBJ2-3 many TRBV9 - TGTGCCAGCAGCGGTCTAACAGATACGCAGTATTTT CASSGLTDTQYF
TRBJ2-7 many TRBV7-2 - TGTGCCAGCAGCTTAGCGGCCGACCGGGGGTACGAGCAGTACTTC CASSLAADRGYEQYF
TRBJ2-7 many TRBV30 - TGTGCCTGGAGTGTAGTTAGGGGGTACGAGCAGTACTTC CAWSVVRGYEQYF
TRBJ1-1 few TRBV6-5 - TGTGCCAGCAGATCCTTCCCGGGGACTGCGAACACTGAAGCTTTCTTT CASRSFPGTANTEAFF
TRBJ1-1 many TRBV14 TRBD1 TGTGCCAGCAGCCAAGATTGGGGCGGACAGGGAGCGACTGAAGCTTTCTTT CASSQDWGGQGATEAFF
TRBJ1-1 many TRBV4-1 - TGCGCCAGCAGCCAAGACAGGGGATTGACTGAAGCTTTCTTT CASSQDRGLTEAFF
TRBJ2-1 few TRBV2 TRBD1 TGTGCCAGCATTAGGGACAGGGTGTCCTACAATGAGCAGTTCTTC CASIRDRVSYNEQFF
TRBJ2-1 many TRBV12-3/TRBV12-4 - TGTGCCAGCAGTTTACCTGGACTCTTCAATGAGCAGTTCTTC CASSLPGLFNEQFF
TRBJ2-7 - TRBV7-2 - TGTGCCAGCAGCTCCCCTACTAGGGTCGCCTACGAGCAGTACTTC CASSSPTRVAYEQYF